Listed below are T cell receptor beta chains from one sample, sequenced in a study of blood T cell repertoires in COVID-19. Clones were read by immunoSEQ multiplex PCR, and TCRdb kept only the in-frame ones, dropping some. Of over 450,000 clones in the sample, about 88% were seen once. The source material was peripheral blood. These receptors all come from a man between 18 and 35 years old with COVID-19, enrolled during active disease. The CDR3 runs from the conserved cysteine through the conserved F or W. The D gene is left open where the match is weak. Only some rows state a clone size, as once, few, many or a class for expanded clones.

V: TRBV4-1
J: TRBJ2-1
size: few
D: -
DNA: TGCGCCAGCAGCCAAGCCCCCTCCAGGGATGAGCAGTTCTTC
CDR3: CASSQAPSRDEQFF

V: TRBV28
J: TRBJ1-5
size: once
D: TRBD1
DNA: TGTGCCAGCAGTTTACGGGGACAGGGCAACCAGCCCCAGCATTTT
CDR3: CASSLRGQGNQPQHF

V: TRBV19
J: TRBJ2-7
size: -
D: -
DNA: TGTGCCAGTAGCCCAGGCGGGGCGGGGGCGAGCTCCTACGAGCAGTACTTC
CDR3: CASSPGGAGASSYEQYF

V: TRBV2
J: TRBJ2-3
size: once
D: TRBD1
DNA: TGTGCCAGCAGGGAGGGACAGGTGGATACAGATACGCAGTATTTT
CDR3: CASREGQVDTDTQYF

V: TRBV25-1
J: TRBJ1-3
size: -
D: -
DNA: TGTGCCAGCAGAGACACGAACTCTGGAAACACCATATATTTT
CDR3: CASRDTNSGNTIYF

V: TRBV7-9
J: TRBJ2-3
size: -
D: -
DNA: TGTGCCAGCAGCTTAAGCGGAACTAGCACAGATACGCAGTATTTT
CDR3: CASSLSGTSTDTQYF

V: TRBV10-2
J: TRBJ1-6
size: few
D: -
DNA: TGCGCCAGCACCCGGGGGGTTAATTCACCCCTCCACTTT
CDR3: CASTRGVNSPLHF

V: TRBV6-5
J: TRBJ1-2
size: -
D: -
DNA: TGTGCCAGCAGACTCCAGAGGGGGTACTATGGCTACACCTTC
CDR3: CASRLQRGYYGYTF

V: TRBV11-2
J: TRBJ1-1
size: -
D: -
DNA: TGTGCCAGCAGCTTAGCCAGGAGGGGCGCTGAAGCTTTCTTT
CDR3: CASSLARRGAEAFF

V: TRBV13
J: TRBJ2-2
size: once
D: TRBD1
DNA: TGTGCCAGCAGCTTAGGCCAGGGGGTACGGGAGCTGTTTTTT
CDR3: CASSLGQGVRELFF

V: TRBV2
J: TRBJ1-1
size: -
D: TRBD1
DNA: TGTGCCAGCAGTGGACAGGGAGAGACTGAAGCTTTCTTT
CDR3: CASSGQGETEAFF

V: TRBV5-8
J: TRBJ2-1
size: -
D: TRBD1
DNA: TGTGCCAGCAGCAGGGCAGGACAGGGATCCTACAATGAGCAGTTCTTC
CDR3: CASSRAGQGSYNEQFF

V: TRBV15
J: TRBJ2-7
size: -
D: TRBD1
DNA: TGTGCCACCAGCAGAGATCCAGGGGGAGCTGACGAGCAGTACTTC
CDR3: CATSRDPGGADEQYF

V: TRBV10-3
J: TRBJ2-7
size: -
D: -
DNA: TGTGCCATCAGAGGGGACTCCTACGAGCAGTACTTC
CDR3: CAIRGDSYEQYF

V: TRBV6-5
J: TRBJ1-6
size: -
D: -
DNA: TGTGCCAGCAGTTGGGGGCGAGGCTATAATTCACCCCTCCACTTT
CDR3: CASSWGRGYNSPLHF

V: TRBV6-6
J: TRBJ1-2
size: -
D: TRBD1
DNA: TGTGCCAGCAGTTCGGGCAGGGGGCTTTATGGCTACACCTTC
CDR3: CASSSGRGLYGYTF

V: TRBV5-1
J: TRBJ2-7
size: -
D: TRBD1
DNA: TGCGCCAGCAGCAGGAGGACAGGGGCCGGTAACTACGAGCAGTACTTC
CDR3: CASSRRTGAGNYEQYF

V: TRBV25-1
J: TRBJ2-7
size: -
D: -
DNA: TGTGCCAGCAGTTCTGGCGGCTACGAGCAGTACTTC
CDR3: CASSSGGYEQYF

V: TRBV27
J: TRBJ1-4
size: -
D: -
DNA: TGTGCCAGCGGGGGGGGTGGCGTGGGTGAAAAACTGTTTTTT
CDR3: CASGGGGVGEKLFF

V: TRBV24-1
J: TRBJ2-1
size: few
D: -
DNA: TGTGCCACCAGTGACGTGTGGAGTGAGCAGTTCTTC
CDR3: CATSDVWSEQFF

V: TRBV24-1
J: TRBJ2-1
size: -
D: TRBD1
DNA: TGTGCCACCAGTGATTTGGGACAGGAGTCCCTCGGTAGGAATGAGCAGTTCTTC
CDR3: CATSDLGQESLGRNEQFF

V: TRBV29-1
J: TRBJ2-3
size: -
D: TRBD1
DNA: TGCAGCGTTGGCGCAGGGGGTCGCTCAGATACGCAGTATTTT
CDR3: CSVGAGGRSDTQYF

V: TRBV29-1
J: TRBJ2-3
size: -
D: -
DNA: TGCAGCGTTTCGTCAGGGGTCGATACGCAGTATTTT
CDR3: CSVSSGVDTQYF

V: TRBV15
J: TRBJ2-3
size: -
D: TRBD2
DNA: TGTGCCACCAGCAGAGTACTAGCGGGGGCCCCTATTTTT
CDR3: CATSRVLAGAPIF

V: TRBV6-5
J: TRBJ1-2
size: -
D: -
DNA: TGTGCCAGTAAACAGGCTGGAGGCTACACCTTC
CDR3: CASKQAGGYTF

V: TRBV3-1/TRBV3-2
J: TRBJ2-7
size: once
D: TRBD2
DNA: TGTGCCAGCAGCCAATATCGCACCGGGACTAGTCTCTACGAGCAGTACTTC
CDR3: CASSQYRTGTSLYEQYF

V: TRBV18
J: TRBJ2-5
size: -
D: -
DNA: TGTGCCAGCTCACCACTTCGCGGCCGGGATTGGGCCTACTTC
CDR3: CASSPLRGRDWAYF

V: TRBV5-5
J: TRBJ2-7
size: -
D: TRBD1
DNA: TGTGCCAGCAGCTTGGGGACCACCGGGACAGGGTCCTACGAGCAGTACTTC
CDR3: CASSLGTTGTGSYEQYF

V: TRBV5-4
J: TRBJ2-5
size: -
D: TRBD2
DNA: TGTGCCAGCAGCCCCTTTAGCGGGAAGGAGACCCAGTACTTC
CDR3: CASSPFSGKETQYF

V: TRBV6-5
J: TRBJ2-6
size: -
D: -
DNA: TGTGCCAGCAGTTTTACAGGGTACTCTGGGGCCAACGTCCTGACTTTC
CDR3: CASSFTGYSGANVLTF

V: TRBV7-2
J: TRBJ2-2
size: once
D: -
DNA: TGTGCCAGCAGCTCCAAGGGGGTGACCGGGGAGCTGTTTTTT
CDR3: CASSSKGVTGELFF

V: TRBV3-1/TRBV3-2
J: TRBJ2-1
size: -
D: TRBD2
DNA: TGTGCCAGCAGTTTGAGGGGACTAGGTCGGGATGAGCAGTTCTTC
CDR3: CASSLRGLGRDEQFF

V: TRBV23-1
J: TRBJ2-3
size: -
D: -
DNA: TGCGCCATCACCGGTTTCGGGAGCACAGATACGCAGTATTTT
CDR3: CAITGFGSTDTQYF

V: TRBV5-4
J: TRBJ1-2
size: -
D: -
DNA: TGTGCCAGCGGGCCCCAGGGATCATATGGCTACACCTTC
CDR3: CASGPQGSYGYTF

V: TRBV25-1
J: TRBJ2-7
size: -
D: -
DNA: TGTGCCAGCGGGGGCCACGAGCAGTACTTC
CDR3: CASGGHEQYF

V: TRBV6-4
J: TRBJ1-6
size: -
D: -
DNA: TGTGCCAGCAGTGCCCCGAGGGCCGCATATTCACCCCTCCACTTT
CDR3: CASSAPRAAYSPLHF

V: TRBV5-1
J: TRBJ1-1
size: -
D: TRBD1
DNA: TGCGCCAGCAGCTGGACAGGGGAGTCAGACACTGAAGCTTTCTTT
CDR3: CASSWTGESDTEAFF

V: TRBV11-2
J: TRBJ2-5
size: -
D: -
DNA: TGTGCCAGCAGCTTAGCCTCAAAACCAGGGACCCAGTACTTC
CDR3: CASSLASKPGTQYF

V: TRBV6-1
J: TRBJ2-2
size: once
D: TRBD2
DNA: TGTGCCAGCAGTGCCGGACTAGTCTCGACGACCGGGGAGCTGTTTTTT
CDR3: CASSAGLVSTTGELFF

V: TRBV11-3
J: TRBJ2-1
size: -
D: -
DNA: TGTGCCAGCAGCTTAGATCGGTTGGGGAGCTCCTACAATGAGCAGTTCTTC
CDR3: CASSLDRLGSSYNEQFF

V: TRBV18
J: TRBJ2-6
size: -
D: -
DNA: TGTGCCAGCTCACCAGACCCGCCGGGAGGGGCCAACGTCCTGACTTTC
CDR3: CASSPDPPGGANVLTF

V: TRBV2
J: TRBJ1-4
size: few
D: -
DNA: TGTGCCAGCAGAAACAGGGCTCAGGAAGAAAAACTGTTTTTT
CDR3: CASRNRAQEEKLFF